This T cell receptor (beta chain) comes out of a study of shared clonotypes between healthy human individuals. All donors qualified as healthy HIV-negative adults and had experienced no recent acute infections or vaccinations. TCRdb's table, derived via immunoSEQ multiplex PCR, lists solely in-frame clones and lacks some. The table lists approximately 340,000 clones, over 65% of them singletons. CDR1 and CDR2 from the germline V gene are WSHSY and SAAADI. J was trimmed by 2 bases and V by 6 bases; bases with no gene match: 6. The CDR3 extends over 17 amino acids. The chain uses TRBV10-2 and TRBJ2-2; 13 bases are a match to TRBD2. The receptor comes from a man aged 25-40 years in good health. Sequenced material: memory CD4+ T cells sorted from blood. Subset reported: CD45RA-negative fraction. CDR3 DNA sequence: TGCGCCAGCAGGCTGACTAGCGGGAGGCCCAACACCGGGGAGCTGTTTTTT. Protein product: CASRLTSGRPNTGELFF.